This TCR beta chain was sequenced for a study of shared clonotypes between healthy human individuals. Germline V gives CDR1 MGHRA, CDR2 YSYEKL. The CDR3 sequence is 15 residues long. Between the trimmed V and J ends, which lost 4 bases and 0 bases, there was a span of 11 bases. Sequencing was performed with immunoSEQ multiplex PCR; in TCRdb, only in-frame clones are kept and a portion is missing. The sample carries 980,000 or so clones, 60% to 85% recorded once. The donors, healthy adults who were HIV-negative, had experienced no recent acute infections or vaccinations. The authors divided CD4+ cells into CD45RA+ naive and CD45RA-negative memory subsets.

The genes are TRBV4-1 and TRBJ2-3; tentative D call: TRBD2 (5 bases). Input material: memory CD4+ T cells sorted from blood. Subset reported: CD45RA-negative fraction. The receptor comes from a man between 18 and 29 years old in good health. The CDR3: CASSRETISTDTQYF. The CDR3 DNA reads as TGCGCCAGCAGCCGGGAGACTATCAGCACAGATACGCAGTATTTT.